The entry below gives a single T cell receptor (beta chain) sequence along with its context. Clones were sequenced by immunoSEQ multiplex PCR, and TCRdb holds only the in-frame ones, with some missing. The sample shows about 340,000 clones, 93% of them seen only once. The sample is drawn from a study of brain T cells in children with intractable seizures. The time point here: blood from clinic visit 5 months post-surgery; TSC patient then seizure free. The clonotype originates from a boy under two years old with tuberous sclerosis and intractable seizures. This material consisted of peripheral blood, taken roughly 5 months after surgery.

The CDR3 bases are TGTGCCAGCAGCCCAGGGCAGCCAGGATTCTATGGCTACACCTTC. Amino acids: CASSPGQPGFYGYTF. The chain combines TRBV11-3 with TRBJ1-2; weak D call: TRBD1 (5 bases). The CDR3 is 15 residues long. Germline V lookup: CDR1 SGHNT, CDR2 YENEEA. V was trimmed by 5 bases and J by 4 bases, leaving 17 bases between them.